These 9 T cell receptor beta chains share one sample of origin, sequenced in a study of PD-1 blockade in classical Hodgkin lymphoma. In every patient, relapse followed autologous stem cell transplantation, while exposure to brentuximab vedotin differed. Magnetic negative selection was used to purify CD4+ T cells from thawed PBMCs. This table comes from immunoSEQ multiplex PCR, and its TCRdb copy is limited to in-frame clones, with some not included. Found here are fewer than 15,000 clones, roughly 90% of them singletons; the top ten hold 0.5%. Sequenced here: CD4+ T cells from blood, sampled at baseline. Source of these receptors: a human donor with classical Hodgkin lymphoma.

The chain recombines TRBV5-1 with TRBJ1-4, with D unresolved. The CDR3 loop spans 19 amino acids. CDR1 SGHRS and CDR2 YFSETQ come from the germline V gene. V was clipped by 4 bases and J by 4 bases, with 26 bases between them. The CDR3 sequence: CASSRRLSSYSDFNEKLFF. CDR3 nucleotide sequence: TGCGCCAGCAGCCGACGGTTGTCGAGTTACTCCGACTTTAATGAAAAACTGTTTTTT.

V usage is TRBV7-9 and J usage is TRBJ2-1, with D perhaps TRBD2 (6 bases). Germline CDR1 SEHNR, CDR2 FQNEAQ (reference sequence). CDR3 length: 15 residues. The V gene lost 1 base and the J gene lost 2 bases, with 9 bases spanning the gap. This CDR3 is CASSLVRETYNEQFF. The CDR3 bases are TGTGCCAGCAGCTTAGTTCGGGAGACCTACAATGAGCAGTTCTTC.

In DNA form, the CDR3 reads TGTGCCAGCAGCTTGGTTGGGACAGGGAATGAGCAGTTCTTC. Residues: CASSLVGTGNEQFF. The rearrangement uses TRBV5-4 and TRBJ2-1, with 9 bases that match TRBD1. Germline lookup yields CDR1 SGHNT and CDR2 YYREEE (reference sequence). The CDR3 covers 14 residues. V was pared by 0 bases and J by 7 bases, with 2 bases of the junction left unmatched. Based on the CDR3 plus reference TRBV5-4 and TRBJ2-1, the full variable domain is ETGVTQSPTHLIKTRGQQVTLRCSSQSGHNTVSWYQQALGQGPQFIFQYYREEENGRGNFPPRFSGLQFPNYSSELNVNALELDDSALYLCASSLVGTGNEQFFGPGTRLTVL.

The count of this clone is one. The J gene is TRBJ1-3, the V gene TRBV9; D remains ambiguous. The CDR3 consists of 16 residues. V lost 0 bases and J 0 bases, leaving 10 bases between the germline ends. CDR1 SGDLS and CDR2 YYNGEE come from the germline V gene. The CDR3 region is CASSVGGSISGNTIYF. Written as DNA, the CDR3 is TGTGCCAGCAGCGTAGGTGGGAGTATCTCTGGAAACACCATATATTTT.

The chain links TRBV25-1 to TRBJ2-1; 11 nucleotides align to TRBD2. With V trimmed by 6 bases and J by 0 bases, 10 bases remained unmatched. From germline, CDR1 is MGHDK and CDR2 SYGVNS. There are 18 residues in the CDR3. In nucleotides, the CDR3 is TGTGCCAGCAGGGCCTCGGGACTAGCGGCAAGCTCCTACAATGAGCAGTTCTTC. As protein: CASRASGLAASSYNEQFF.

This chain joins TRBV10-3 and TRBJ2-7; D is possibly TRBD1 (5 bases). CDR3 length: 13 residues. Germline V gives CDR1 ENHRY, CDR2 SYGVKD. Trimming left V 11 bases short and J 1 base short, with 15 bases between. The CDR3 spells CAYAQQGSYEQYF. CDR3 coding DNA: TGTGCCTACGCTCAGCAGGGATCCTACGAGCAGTACTTC.

The genes are TRBV19 and TRBJ1-6; the D gene is possibly TRBD1 (6 bases). Germline loops: CDR1 LNHDA, CDR2 SQIVND (reference sequence). Trimming pared 6 bases from V and 11 bases from J, leaving 14 bases between. The CDR3 extends over 13 amino acids. The CDR3 sequence is CASSQQGSTPLHF. The CDR3 nucleotides read TGTGCCAGTAGCCAACAGGGTTCGACACCCCTCCACTTT.

The rearrangement joins TRBV18 to TRBJ2-5; D unresolved. Trimming removed 0 bases from V and 1 base from J, with 6 bases in between. Germline CDR1 KGHSH, CDR2 LQKENI. The CDR3 loop spans 14 amino acids. CDR3 sequence reads: CASSPPSLQETQYF. CDR3 nucleotide sequence: TGTGCCAGCTCACCACCGTCCCTCCAAGAGACCCAGTACTTC.

The genes are TRBV2 and TRBJ1-4, with 7 bases identical to TRBD1. The germline V gene encodes CDR1 SNHLY and CDR2 FYNNEI. J gave up 6 bases and V 6 bases, and 4 bases lay outside the gene matches. The CDR3 has 13 residues. The CDR3 sequence is CASRGDSYEKLFF. The CDR3 nucleotides are TGTGCCAGCAGGGGGGACAGTTATGAAAAACTGTTTTTT.